What follows are 11 T cell receptor beta chains derived from one specimen sequenced in a study of shared clonotypes between healthy human individuals. Sequenced by immunoSEQ multiplex PCR; TCRdb stores in-frame clones only, minus some. The sample lists about 490,000 clones, roughly 80% seen once, with around 12% in the top ten. Source material: PBMCs. The source is a middle-aged woman in good health. Some clones in this sample may be carry-over from other donors' samples.

The chain has TRBV13 and TRBJ2-3, with TRBD2 matching 10 bases. With 3 bases clipped from V and 2 bases from J, the junction kept 5 bases outside the gene matches. The CDR3 consists of 16 residues. Germline CDR1 is PRHDT and CDR2 is FYEKMQ (reference sequence). CDR3 coding DNA: TGTGCCAGCAGCTTTCCTAGCGGGAGAGTCACAGATACGCAGTATTTT. As protein: CASSFPSGRVTDTQYF.

V is TRBV14 and J is TRBJ2-2; 10 bases align to TRBD2. From germline, CDR1 is SGHDN and CDR2 FVKESK. The CDR3 consists of 16 residues. V was pared by 4 bases and J by 8 bases, with 10 bases of the junction left unmatched. CDR3 DNA sequence: TGTGCCAGCAGCCGGCTCGGGACTAGCGATGGGGGGGAGCTGTTTTTT. Amino acids: CASSRLGTSDGGELFF.

This chain connects TRBV7-8 to TRBJ2-2; D may match TRBD1 or TRBD2 (5 bases each). V was shortened by 5 bases and J by 6 bases, with 13 bases between the two germline ends. Looked up from germline, CDR1 is SGHVS and CDR2 is FQNEAQ. CDR3 length: 14 residues. In DNA, the CDR3 is TGTGCCAGCAGCCTAGAGAGGGGATCCGGGGAGCTGTTTTTT. It is translated as CASSLERGSGELFF.

V gene TRBV7-6 combines with J gene TRBJ1-2, with D unclear. The V and J ends lost 7 bases and 0 bases respectively, with 21 bases between them. The CDR3 has 17 amino acids. Per germline, CDR1 SGHVS and CDR2 FNYEAQ. This CDR3 is CASNYLVGPATNYGYTF. CDR3 DNA: TGTGCCAGCAACTATTTAGTTGGTCCCGCGACTAACTATGGCTACACCTTC.

The CDR3 protein is CASSLDASGRGGSTDTQYF. For the CDR3, the DNA is TGTGCCAGCAGCTTGGATGCTAGCGGGAGGGGAGGAAGCACAGATACGCAGTATTTT. The V call is TRBV5-4, the J call TRBJ2-3; 12 positions match TRBD2. V trimming: 0 bases; J trimming: 0 bases; junction bases outside the gene matches: 8. Germline V gene sequence: CDR1 SGHNT, CDR2 YYREEE (reference sequence). The CDR3 spans 19 residues.

This chain uses TRBV28 with TRBJ1-2, with a tentative D call TRBD1 (5 bases). The CDR3 has 16 amino acids. The germline V gene encodes CDR1 MDHEN and CDR2 SYDVKM. V was clipped by 3 bases and J by 8 bases, with 22 bases between them. DNA for the CDR3: TGTGCCAGCAGTTTCGGTGTCTGGGGGGAAACAGGAGGCTACACCTTC. Encoded protein: CASSFGVWGETGGYTF.

The chain has TRBV7-6 and TRBJ1-5, with TRBD1 matching over 8 bases. This CDR3 comprises 16 residues. With V trimmed by 5 bases and J by 1 base, 7 bases remained unmatched. The germline V gene has CDR1 SGHVS and CDR2 FNYEAQ. CDR3 loop: CASSPRQGMSNQPQHF. CDR3 DNA: TGTGCCAGCAGCCCGAGACAGGGGATGAGCAATCAGCCCCAGCATTTT.

This clone came up once. A single base is all that separates this from a far larger clone, so a read error is likely. The identical CDR3 is also encoded by other nucleotide sequences in the sample. This chain connects TRBV18 to TRBJ1-1; D call uncertain. Trimming pared 6 bases from V and 3 bases from J, leaving 11 bases between. This CDR3 region has 13 residues. Germline lookup yields CDR1 KGHSH and CDR2 LQKENI. CDR3 protein: CASSQDGDTEAFF. The CDR3 bases are TGTGCCAGCTCGCAAGACGGGGACACTGAAGCTTTCTTT.

The CDR3 reads CASSLTVAGGPSEQFF. The CDR3 nucleotides are TGTGCCAGCAGCTTAACCGTTGCGGGAGGGCCCAGTGAGCAGTTCTTC. The chain carries TRBV11-2 and TRBJ2-1, with TRBD2 matching over 9 bases. The CDR3 runs to 16 residues. Germline CDR1 and CDR2: SGHAT and FQNNGV. J was trimmed by 9 bases and V by 2 bases; bases with no gene match: 11.

Note on this clone: Its ends do not fully match the called genes, so a read error is possible. The V gene is TRBV7-7, the J gene TRBJ2-5; 8 positions match TRBD1. This CDR3 has 16 residues. CDR1 is SSHAT, CDR2 FNYEAQ, per germline (reference sequence). The CDR3 region has the DNA TGTGCTAGCAGCCCACCCGGGACAGGCAGGAGGGAGACCCAGTACTTC. Translated: CASSPPGTGRRETQYF.

The chain links TRBV7-2 to TRBJ1-1; 7 bases fit TRBD1. Germline CDR1 and CDR2: SGHTA and FQGNSA. This CDR3 spans 15 amino acids. V dropped 1 base and J dropped 6; count of bases not matched to a gene: 8. The CDR3 protein is CASSLVGTVVPEAFF. Written as DNA, the CDR3 is TGTGCCAGCAGCTTAGTCGGGACAGTCGTCCCTGAAGCTTTCTTT.